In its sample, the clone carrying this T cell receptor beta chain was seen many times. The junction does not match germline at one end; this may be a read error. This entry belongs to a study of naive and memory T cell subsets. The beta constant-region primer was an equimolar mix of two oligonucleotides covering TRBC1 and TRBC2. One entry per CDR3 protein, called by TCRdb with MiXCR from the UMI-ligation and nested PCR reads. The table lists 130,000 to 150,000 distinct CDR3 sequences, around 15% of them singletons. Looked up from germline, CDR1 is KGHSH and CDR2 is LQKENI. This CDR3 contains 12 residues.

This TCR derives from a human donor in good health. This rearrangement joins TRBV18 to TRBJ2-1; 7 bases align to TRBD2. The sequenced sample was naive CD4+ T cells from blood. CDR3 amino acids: CASSPEGGAGSF. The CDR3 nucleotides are TGTGCCAGCTCACCAGAGGGAGGGGCAGGTAGCTTC.